This TCR beta chain was obtained from a study of cytomegalovirus exposure and HLA in healthy donors. Overall study findings and caveats: The study designated roughly 150 TCR beta chains cytomegalovirus-associated. Trimming of TCR beta V- and J-genes showed a link, identified in a later analysis, to a missense DCLRE1C variant.

This clone showed up just a few times. What it recognizes is unknown. The study ran its PCR with 60 Vbeta and 13 Jbeta primers. Method: immunoSEQ multiplex PCR; TCRdb's copy keeps in-frame clones and lacks some. The repertoire includes over 150,000 clones, 80% to 90% of them detected once, and about 10% sits in the top ten. The CDR3 totals 15 residues. V lost 6 bases and J lost 3; bases outside the gene matches: 7. From germline, CDR1 is SNHLY and CDR2 FYNNEI. Sequencing used PBMCs. V gene TRBV2 combines with J gene TRBJ2-3; 9 bases line up with TRBD1. The TCR was taken from a man aged 50 to 59 in good health and CMV-seropositive. The CDR3, as DNA: TGTGCCAGCAGCGCGGGACAGGGAGTAACAGATACGCAGTATTTT. It translates to CASSAGQGVTDTQYF.